The present TCR beta chain was sequenced within a study of T cells after yellow fever vaccination. Study observations and caveats: The secondary response was weaker, and its peak arrived faster, on day 5 versus 15.

TCRdb redid the calling of the 5' RACE reads with MiXCR, one entry per CDR3 protein. The table shows about 310,000 distinct CDR3 sequences, with 3.6% occurring only once. This CDR3 region has 14 residues. Germline loops: CDR1 SGHRS, CDR2 YFSETQ. The germline V and J ends were trimmed by 2 bases and 3 bases, with 11 bases remaining between them. Remarks on this clonotype: The antigen is undetermined.

The sequencing here drew on PBMCs, taken on the day of the yellow fever booster vaccination. The chain recombines TRBV5-1 with TRBJ2-5, with D possibly TRBD1 on 5 matching bases. The receptor was isolated from a man between 18 and 29 years old who received the YFV17D yellow fever vaccine. The CDR3 reads CASSFSGMEETQYF. The CDR3 DNA follows: TGCGCCAGCAGCTTTTCAGGGATGGAAGAGACCCAGTACTTC. The variable domain in full, completed from reference TRBV5-1 and TRBJ2-5, reads KAGVTQTPRYLIKTRGQQVTLSCSPISGHRSVSWYQQTPGQGLQFLFEYFSETQRNKGNFPGRFSGRQFSNSRSEMNVSTLELGDSALYLCASSFSGMEETQYFGPGTRLLVL.